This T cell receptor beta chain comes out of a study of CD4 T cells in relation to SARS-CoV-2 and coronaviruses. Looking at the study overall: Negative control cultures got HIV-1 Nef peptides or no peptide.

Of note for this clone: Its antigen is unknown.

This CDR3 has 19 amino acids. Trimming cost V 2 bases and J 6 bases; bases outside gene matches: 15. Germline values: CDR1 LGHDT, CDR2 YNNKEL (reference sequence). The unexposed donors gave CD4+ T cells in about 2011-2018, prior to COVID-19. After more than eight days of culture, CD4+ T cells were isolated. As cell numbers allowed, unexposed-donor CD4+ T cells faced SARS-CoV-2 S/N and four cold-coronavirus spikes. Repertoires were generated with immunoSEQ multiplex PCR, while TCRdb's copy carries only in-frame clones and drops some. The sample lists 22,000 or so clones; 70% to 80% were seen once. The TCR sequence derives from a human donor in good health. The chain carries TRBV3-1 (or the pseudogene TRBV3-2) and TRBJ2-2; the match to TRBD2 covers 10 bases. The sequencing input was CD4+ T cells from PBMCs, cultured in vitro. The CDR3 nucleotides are TGTGCCAGCAGCCAATCACTAGCGGGATCTACCAGGAAACCCGGGGAGCTGTTTTTT. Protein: CASSQSLAGSTRKPGELFF.